These 13 T cell receptor beta chains were sequenced from one sample in a study of tumor-infiltrating lymphocytes in primary liver carcinoma. Synthesis of TCR beta cDNA was carried out from 500 ng total RNA with a constant-region primer. ARM-PCR, slightly modified, supplied the TCR beta libraries through three nested multiplex PCR rounds. Rounds one and two of PCR, each of roughly 10 cycles, were primed with TRBV1-TRBV30 forward primers and a C-beta reverse primer. TCRdb independently ran MiXCR on the multiplex PCR reads; one entry per CDR3 protein. The sample lists around 47,000 distinct CDR3 sequences; about 73% were seen once. Unsorted bulk tissue, roughly 20-33 mg of it, served as the source for co-extraction of RNA and DNA. The sequenced material came from liver tumor tissue from sampling region 2. Subset reported: tumor region T2, inferior pole. These receptor sequences come from a man aged 35 to 55 with primary liver carcinoma and hepatitis B virus infection.

With regard to this clonotype: The junction shows a germline mismatch at one end, possibly a read error. The V gene is TRBV29-1, the J gene TRBJ2-3; 10 positions agree with TRBD1. The CDR3 is 14 amino acids. Looked up from germline, CDR1 is SQVTM and CDR2 is ANQGSEA. The CDR3 bases are TGCAGCGATTCCGGGACAGGGGTGTCAGATATGCAGTATTTT. Protein product: CSDSGTGVSDMQYF.

About this clonotype itself: A read error may produce the germline difference seen at one junction end. This sequence joins TRBV10-2 and TRBJ1-1; a weak D match, TRBD1 (5 bases). Per germline, CDR1 WSHSY and CDR2 SAAADI. The CDR3 is 13 amino acids. The CDR3 DNA is TGCGCCAGCAGTGTAGTAGAAAACACAGGAGCTCTCTTT. It specifies CASSVVENTGALF.

Ten or more counts support this clonotype. The V call is TRBV5-1, the J call TRBJ2-2; D unclear. The V end was cut by 3 bases, the J end by 2 bases, with 11 bases between. Germline V CDR1 and CDR2: SGHRS, YFSETQ. This CDR3 is built from 15 residues. The CDR3 nucleotides read TGCGCCAGCAGCTCGCCTTTGCGAAACACCGGGGAGCTGTTTTTT. Protein product: CASSSPLRNTGELFF.

In regard to this clonotype: One end of the junction does not line up with germline, which may come from a read error. This chain connects TRBV4-3 to TRBJ1-6; maybe TRBD1 (6 bases). Germline CDR1 reads LGHNA; CDR2 reads YSLEER. The CDR3 runs to 20 residues. In DNA, the CDR3 is TGCGCCAGCAACCAAGATATCCAAGGGCAGGGGTCGTCCTATAATTCACCCCTACACTTT. Encoded protein: CASNQDIQGQGSSYNSPLHF.

On this clonotype itself: This clone may be a read error of a much larger clone one base away. This chain joins TRBV7-2 and TRBJ2-2; D could derive from TRBD1 or TRBD2 (5 bases each). The CDR3 is 15 residues long. From germline, CDR1 is SGHTA and CDR2 FQGNSA. CDR3 amino acids: CASSPRDGPAGELSF. For the CDR3, the DNA is TGTGCCAGCAGCCCTCGGGACGGGCCGGCCGGGGAGCTGTCTTTT.

Points on this clonotype: Since a much larger clone is just one base distant, this may be a read error. V and J are TRBV29-1 and TRBJ1-1, with D uncertain. V lost 5 bases to trimming and J lost 6 bases, with 13 bases between them. Germline CDR1 and CDR2: SQVTM and ANQGSEA. This CDR3 has 12 residues. This CDR3 is CSVRRGLAEAFF. The CDR3 DNA reads as TGCAGCGTTAGGAGAGGTCTCGCTGAAGCTTTCTTT.

This clonotype was picked up a small number of times. V is TRBV20-1 and J is TRBJ2-5; TRBD2 might be the D (5 bases). The V end lost 3 bases, the J end lost 4 bases, and 9 bases lay between the germline ends. This CDR3 has 12 amino acids. The germline CDR1 and CDR2 sequences are DFQATT and SNEGSKA (reference sequence). The CDR3 loop is CSARPLAETQYF. The CDR3 region has the DNA TGCAGTGCTAGGCCCCTAGCAGAGACCCAGTACTTC.

In its sample, this clonotype was seen once. Since no conserved phenylalanine or tryptophan closes the CDR3, a read error is the likely cause. The chain carries TRBV6-2 or TRBV6-3 and TRBJ1-1, with 7 bases lining up with TRBD1. The CDR3 runs to 13 residues. Trimming at V came to 5 bases and at J to 7 bases, leaving 7 bases not matched to a gene. CDR1 is MNHEY, CDR2 SVGEGT, per germline. CDR3 nucleotides: TGTGCCAGCAGTCGACAGGGTTACATTGAAGCTTTCATT. As protein: CASSRQGYIEAFI.

This clonotype was picked up one time. V gene TRBV19 combines with J gene TRBJ2-5, with D maybe TRBD2 (6 bases). CDR3 length: 13 residues. Per germline, CDR1 LNHDA and CDR2 SQIVND (reference sequence). CDR3 DNA sequence: TGTAGTACTAGCAGCGGTCTACGGGAGACCCAGTACTTC. Encoded protein: CSTSSGLRETQYF.

The V and J genes are TRBV28 and TRBJ2-5; TRBD2 aligns across 7 bases. The CDR3 length is 14 residues. Losses at the gene ends were 7 bases for V and 6 bases for J; bases not matched to a gene: 11. The germline V gene has CDR1 MDHEN and CDR2 SYDVKM. Written as DNA, the CDR3 is TGTGCCAGCATGCTAAGCGGGGACCCCAAGACCCAGTACTTC. It is translated as CASMLSGDPKTQYF.

A remark on this clonotype: This CDR3 is missing its conserved last phenylalanine or tryptophan, likely due to a read error. The CDR3 DNA sequence: TGTGCCGGCAGCATTACAGGTCCGTTTGGAGACCAGTACTCC. It specifies CAGSITGPFGDQYS. The chain links TRBV11-2 to TRBJ2-7; TRBD1 is a possible D gene (5 bases). Germline CDR1 and CDR2: SGHAT and FQNNGV. The CDR3 is 14 residues long.

Written as DNA, the CDR3 is TGTGCCAGTAGCTACAGGGAGGGCAGAAATCAGCCCCAGCATTTT. The encoded protein is CASSYREGRNQPQHF. The V and J genes are TRBV6-2 or TRBV6-3 and TRBJ1-5, with D possibly matching TRBD1 (6 bases). Looked up from germline, CDR1 is MNHEY and CDR2 is SVGEGT. V dropped 9 bases and J dropped 4 bases, with 19 bases sitting between them. The CDR3 runs to 15 residues.

As for this clonotype: The CDR3 ends on some other residue instead of the conserved phenylalanine or tryptophan, so this is likely a read error. The chain uses TRBV5-1 and TRBJ1-1; 8 bases align to TRBD1. The CDR3 contains 13 residues. Looked up from germline, CDR1 is SGHRS and CDR2 is YFSETQ. CDR3 DNA: TGCGCCAGGAGCTTCGGACAGGGCACTGAAGCTTTCCTT. Encoded protein: CARSFGQGTEAFL.